What follows are 3 T cell receptor beta chains derived from one specimen sequenced in a study of cytomegalovirus exposure and HLA in healthy donors. Clones were sequenced by immunoSEQ multiplex PCR, and TCRdb holds only the in-frame ones, with some missing. Of 170,000 or so clones detected, roughly 80% appear once; the ten largest clones hold approximately 2.9%. The sequenced material came from PBMCs. All receptors derive from a young woman in good health and CMV-seropositive.

The rearrangement links TRBV9 to TRBJ2-7; 8 bases line up with TRBD2. Germline V gives CDR1 SGDLS, CDR2 YYNGEE. The V gene end was trimmed by 0 bases and the J gene end by 10 bases; junction bases not matched to a gene: 6. The CDR3 loop spans 13 amino acids. CDR3 in DNA: TGTGCCAGCAGCGTAGGAAATAGCGGGGATCAGTACTTC. Its protein is CASSVGNSGDQYF.

This clone was counted only a few times. This chain joins TRBV6-5 and TRBJ2-7; maybe TRBD1 (6 bases). Deletions cut 7 bases from V and 2 bases from J, with 18 bases between. The germline CDR1 and CDR2 sequences are MNHEY and SVGAGI. The CDR3 length is 15 residues. CDR3 in amino acids: CASTRYVGATYEQYF. DNA for the CDR3: TGTGCCAGCACCCGCTACGTGGGGGCAACCTACGAGCAGTACTTC.

A remark on this clone: The identical CDR3 is also encoded by other nucleotide sequences in the sample. V usage is TRBV11-3 and J usage is TRBJ2-3; 8 nucleotides agree with TRBD1. CDR1 is SGHNT and CDR2 is YENEEA in the germline V gene. Trimming took 3 bases from V and 1 from J; bases not matched to a gene: 0. CDR3 size: 14 residues. This chain's CDR3 is CASSLGQGTDTQYF. The CDR3 nucleotides read TGTGCCAGCAGCTTGGGACAGGGCACAGATACGCAGTATTTT.